Detailed here is one TCR beta chain. Its antigen is not identified. These data belong to a study of blood T cells in healthy people across ages. On the study more broadly: The capture of about one barcoded beta molecule per two T cells was achieved by template switching. Study-level findings and limits: More naive CD4+ cells and higher diversity were found in long-lived than in aged donors. Researchers report that TCR beta diversity correlated strongly with naive T cell percentage.

It was with a sample-barcoded 5' primer and a J-beta primer mix that a second PCR of about 7 to 12 cycles was run. Tagging of each cDNA molecule was performed by a template-switch adaptor with 12 random nucleotides. TCRdb ran MiXCR on the 5' RACE reads and lists one entry per CDR3 protein. The profile shows approximately 2,000,000 distinct CDR3 sequences, around 42% of them singletons. Germline CDR1 reads SGHTA; CDR2 reads FQGTGA. CDR3 length: 11 residues. The ends lost 9 bases at V and 13 bases at J; junction bases unmatched: 7. The receptor comes from a human donor in good health. The material sequenced was blood. The chain recombines TRBV7-3 with TRBJ1-4; 8 bases align to TRBD1. The chain's CDR3 is CASLTGDGLFF. The CDR3 DNA sequence: TGTGCCAGTCTGACAGGGGACGGACTGTTTTTT.